This entry concerns a single TCR beta chain. This specimen comes from a study of OX40 agonist ivuxolimab in advanced cancers. Study background: Patients received ivuxolimab, an agonistic anti-OX40 (CD134) antibody. Patients received ivuxolimab, an intravenous treatment, every 2 weeks at 0.01 to 10 mg/kg. Past anti-PD-1, anti-PD-L1 or anti-CTLA-4 therapy was accepted, and 40% had received some. Partial responses were achieved by three patients, one with hepatocellular carcinoma and two with cutaneous melanoma.

The repertoire was sequenced with immunoSEQ multiplex PCR; TCRdb's copy has only in-frame clones and lacks some. The table lists some 87,000 clones, about 90% of them singletons, with 1.5% to 2% in the top ten. The CDR3 covers 16 residues. Germline V gene lookup returns CDR1 SGHRS and CDR2 YFSETQ. The V segment lost 0 bases and the J segment 4 bases; nucleotides outside the gene matches: 9. The V gene is TRBV5-1, the J gene TRBJ1-1; 7 positions match TRBD1. This material consisted of CD4+ or CD8+ T cells sorted from blood, taken in a trial of the OX40 agonist ivuxolimab. This clonotype originated in an adult with an advanced solid tumor such as melanoma, head and neck, liver or kidney cancer. CDR3 region: CASSLARDRAGTEAFF. The CDR3 DNA reads as TGCGCCAGCAGCTTGGCCCGTGACAGGGCTGGCACTGAAGCTTTCTTT. The entire variable domain, with the rest obtained from reference TRBV5-1 and TRBJ1-1, is as follows: KAGVTQTPRYLIKTRGQQVTLSCSPISGHRSVSWYQQTPGQGLQFLFEYFSETQRNKGNFPGRFSGRQFSNSRSEMNVSTLELGDSALYLCASSLARDRAGTEAFFGQGTRLTVV.